This TCR beta chain was identified in a study of T-cell reconstitution after alpha-beta-depleted transplantation in children. CDR1 is SEHNR, CDR2 FQNEAQ, per germline (reference sequence). This CDR3 is 16 amino acids long. The junction had 13 bases not matched to a gene; V was cut back by 5 bases and J by 5 bases. Unique molecular identifiers were used in preparing the TCRbeta library. MiXCR, applied by TCRdb to the PCR reads, yields one record per CDR3 protein. The table includes around 400,000 distinct CDR3 sequences, roughly a tenth detected once. The material was PBMCs from the stem cell graft donor, obtained from the stem cell graft. This clonotype was sampled from a human donor who donated a stem cell graft to a child with acute myeloid leukemia. V gene TRBV7-9 combines with J gene TRBJ1-1; 8 nucleotides match TRBD1. The CDR3 DNA is TGTGCCAGCAGCCATCCCAAGGTCACAGGGGGGACTGAAGCTTTCTTT. It yields the protein CASSHPKVTGGTEAFF.